This passage covers 23 T cell receptor beta chains from one sample sequenced in a study of cytomegalovirus exposure and HLA in healthy donors. PCR primers comprised 60 Vbeta and 13 Jbeta primers. Repertoires were generated with immunoSEQ multiplex PCR, while TCRdb's copy carries only in-frame clones and drops some. The specimen's table records about 42,000 clones. The sample was PBMCs. The receptors derive from a man in his thirties or forties in good health and CMV-seronegative.

The V gene is TRBV7-2, the J gene TRBJ2-2, with 11 bases that match TRBD2. Trimming removed 5 bases from V and 6 bases from J; junction bases left unmatched: 11. Germline assignment: CDR1 SGHTA and CDR2 FQGNSA. This CDR3 is 17 amino acids long. The CDR3 region has the DNA TGTGCCAGCAGCCTATTAGCGGGAGGGTCCTTAGCCGGGGAGCTGTTTTTT. Amino acid sequence: CASSLLAGGSLAGELFF.

The gene calls are TRBV29-1 and TRBJ2-1, with 12 bases lining up with TRBD2. The CDR3 sequence is 14 residues long. Germline V gene lookup returns CDR1 SQVTM and CDR2 ANQGSEA. The V segment lost 4 bases and the J segment 2 bases; nucleotides outside the gene matches: 0. The CDR3 DNA follows: TGCAGCGTTGGGACTAGCGGGGCCTACAATGAGCAGTTCTTC. It yields the protein CSVGTSGAYNEQFF.

This rearrangement joins TRBV30 to TRBJ2-1; 11 bases fit TRBD2. Germline V gene data show CDR1 as GTSNPN and CDR2 as SVGIG (reference sequence). The CDR3 spans 17 residues. V shed 0 bases and J 5 bases; nucleotides not matched to a gene: 9. The CDR3 sequence: CAWSVSLAGGGNNEQFF. In nucleotides, the CDR3 is TGTGCCTGGAGTGTGTCTCTAGCGGGAGGAGGGAACAATGAGCAGTTCTTC. Full variable domain (outside the CDR3, taken from reference TRBV30 and TRBJ2-1): SQTIHQWPATLVQPVGSPLSLECTVEGTSNPNLYWYRQAAGRGLQLLFYSVGIGQISSEVPQNLSASRPQDRQFILSSKKLLLSDSGFYLCAWSVSLAGGGNNEQFFGPGTRLTVL.

The rearrangement joins TRBV18 to TRBJ2-1; no clear D. The CDR3 is 15 residues long. Germline V gives CDR1 KGHSH, CDR2 LQKENI. Trimming removed 3 bases at V and 5 bases at J, with 14 bases between. The CDR3 coding sequence is TGTGCCAGCTCACCTGTCAGTACCCTGGACAATGAGCAGTTCTTC. It yields the protein CASSPVSTLDNEQFF.

The V call is TRBV7-9, the J call TRBJ1-2; D is possibly TRBD1 (6 bases). Trimming left V 7 bases short and J 1 base short, with 13 bases between. From germline, CDR1 is SEHNR and CDR2 FQNEAQ (reference sequence). CDR3 length equals 14 residues. The CDR3 nucleotides read TGTGCCAGCACCCCGGACAGCATTAACTATGGCTACACCTTC. Residues: CASTPDSINYGYTF. The variable domain in full, with the rest retrieved from reference TRBV7-9 and TRBJ1-2, is DTGVSQNPRHKITKRGQNVTFRCDPISEHNRLYWYRQTLGQGPEFLTYFQNEAQLEKSRLLSDRFSAERPKGSFSTLEIQRTEQGDSAMYLCASTPDSINYGYTFGSGTRLTVV.

The chain carries TRBV6-4 and TRBJ1-5, with D possibly matching TRBD1 (5 bases). The CDR3 runs to 16 residues. Germline values: CDR1 MRHNA, CDR2 SNTAGT. Trimming took off 7 bases at V and 4 bases at J, with 20 bases between the two ends. CDR3 in DNA: TGTGCCAGCACCAGGGCCCGGTGGCAGTCAAATCAGCCCCAGCATTTT. Translation: CASTRARWQSNQPQHF.

V is TRBV6-9 and J is TRBJ1-2; 7 nucleotides agree with TRBD1. The V gene's germline CDR1 is MNHGY and CDR2 SVAAGI. CDR3 size: 12 residues. V dropped 7 bases and J dropped 8; count of bases not matched to a gene: 7. This CDR3 reads CASTTGPRGYTF. The CDR3 DNA reads as TGTGCCAGCACGACAGGGCCTCGGGGCTACACCTTC.

CDR3 nucleotide sequence: TGTGCCAGCAGCTCGCGACTAGCGACCACCTACGAGCAGTACTTC. Translating it yields CASSSRLATTYEQYF. The rearrangement joins TRBV7-9 to TRBJ2-7; 8 nucleotides align to TRBD2. This CDR3 contains 15 residues. Germline CDR1 reads SEHNR; CDR2 reads FQNEAQ (reference sequence). With 4 bases clipped from V and 2 bases from J, the junction kept 7 bases outside the gene matches.

V is TRBV30 and J is TRBJ1-2, with a possible D match to TRBD1 (6 bases). This CDR3 is 12 amino acids long. Germline V CDR1 and CDR2: GTSNPN, SVGIG (reference sequence). Trimming stripped 3 bases from V and 3 bases from J, with 8 bases between. The CDR3 DNA follows: TGTGCCTGGAGACACAGGGACTATGGCTACACCTTC. Encoded protein: CAWRHRDYGYTF.

This chain uses TRBV5-1 with TRBJ2-7, with TRBD2 matching 7 bases. Losses at the gene ends were 0 bases for V and 0 bases for J; bases not matched to a gene: 9. This CDR3 spans 17 amino acids. Germline CDR1 reads SGHRS; CDR2 reads YFSETQ. The CDR3 nucleotides read TGCGCCAGCAGCTTGGGAGGACCTAGCGGTTTCTCCTACGAGCAGTACTTC. Translating it yields CASSLGGPSGFSYEQYF.

This rearrangement joins TRBV18 to TRBJ1-2; 12 nucleotides match TRBD1. The germline V gene encodes CDR1 KGHSH and CDR2 LQKENI. With 2 bases clipped from V and 8 bases from J, the junction kept 9 bases outside the gene matches. This CDR3 is 16 amino acids long. In nucleotides, the CDR3 is TGTGCCAGCTCACCAATCGGTCTGGGACAGGGGGCCGGCTACACCTTC. It specifies CASSPIGLGQGAGYTF.

This rearrangement joins TRBV4-3 to TRBJ2-7; D is unclear. Germline assignment: CDR1 LGHNA and CDR2 YSLEER. The CDR3 is 15 residues long. V lost 0 bases to trimming and J lost 2 bases, with 11 bases between them. The CDR3 DNA reads TGCGCCAGCAGCCAAGATTTAGCAGTAACCTACGAGCAGTACTTC. It specifies CASSQDLAVTYEQYF.

The chain carries TRBV5-4 and TRBJ2-7; 7 bases map to TRBD2. Germline V gives CDR1 SGHNT, CDR2 YYREEE (reference sequence). This CDR3 comprises 16 residues. The V and J ends lost 3 bases and 3 bases, in that order; junction bases with no gene match: 12. CDR3 DNA: TGTGCCAGCAGCTCCGAACTAGCGTCCGTGGGCTACGAGCAGTACTTC. This encodes CASSSELASVGYEQYF. Complete variable domain (other parts from reference TRBV5-4 and TRBJ2-7): ETGVTQSPTHLIKTRGQQVTLRCSSQSGHNTVSWYQQALGQGPQFIFQYYREEENGRGNFPPRFSGLQFPNYSSELNVNALELDDSALYLCASSSELASVGYEQYFGPGTRLTVT.

This chain links TRBV18 with TRBJ2-1; a possible D gene is TRBD2 (6 bases). The germline gives CDR1 KGHSH, CDR2 LQKENI. Trimming took off 3 bases at V and 6 bases at J, with 24 bases between the two ends. The CDR3 has 18 residues. The CDR3 spells CASSPPVAEEEVSNEQFF. The CDR3 DNA is TGTGCCAGCTCACCCCCAGTAGCGGAAGAGGAGGTCAGCAATGAGCAGTTCTTC.

J is TRBJ2-7 and V is TRBV4-3; D is possibly TRBD1 (6 bases). CDR1 and CDR2 (germline): LGHNA, YSLEER. The V end was cut by 4 bases, the J end by 2 bases, with 15 bases between. This CDR3 comprises 15 residues. The CDR3 DNA reads as TGCGCCAGCAGCCCATCGTCGACAGGAACCTACGAGCAGTACTTC. The encoded protein is CASSPSSTGTYEQYF.

The rearrangement links TRBV4-1 to TRBJ2-1; D gene uncertain. The CDR3 extends over 17 amino acids. The germline V gene has CDR1 MGHRA and CDR2 YSYEKL. Trimming removed 1 base at V and 2 bases at J, with 15 bases between. Here the CDR3 DNA reads TGCGCCAGCAGCCAAGCCTCGGCGGCGGCCCCCTACAATGAGCAGTTCTTC. This translates into CASSQASAAAPYNEQFF.

V and J are TRBV10-2 and TRBJ2-3; 8 bases fit TRBD1. This CDR3 is built from 14 residues. V lost 6 bases to trimming and J lost 8 bases; unmatched junction nucleotides: 10. Germline assignment: CDR1 WSHSY and CDR2 SAAADI. The CDR3: CASRGQGAGGTQYF. The CDR3 bases are TGCGCCAGCAGAGGTCAGGGGGCCGGGGGTACGCAGTATTTT.

The chain links TRBV6-5 to TRBJ2-7; 9 bases match TRBD1. V lost 5 bases, J lost 2 bases, and 4 bases stayed unmatched. The CDR3 contains 14 residues. CDR1 and CDR2 from the germline V gene are MNHEY and SVGAGI. The CDR3 loop reads CASSNGQGTYEQYF. In nucleotides, the CDR3 is TGTGCCAGCAGTAACGGACAGGGGACCTACGAGCAGTACTTC.

CDR3 sequence reads: CASSERGGAYEQYF. CDR3 nucleotides: TGTGCCAGCAGTGAACGGGGAGGGGCCTACGAGCAGTACTTC. This chain uses TRBV6-1 with TRBJ2-7; TRBD2 matches at 7 bases. Germline V lookup: CDR1 MNHNS, CDR2 SASEGT. CDR3 length: 14 residues. The J segment lost 2 bases and the V segment lost 2 bases, leaving 3 bases of the junction unmatched.

The rearrangement links TRBV6-6 to TRBJ1-6; D might be TRBD1 (5 bases). From germline, CDR1 is MNHNY and CDR2 SVGAGI (reference sequence). Deletions cut 6 bases from V and 10 bases from J, with 16 bases between. The CDR3 is made up of 14 amino acids. CDR3 protein: CASSPQGEGSPLHF. The CDR3 nucleotides read TGTGCCAGCAGCCCCCAAGGGGAGGGATCACCCCTCCACTTT.

This sequence joins TRBV5-1 and TRBJ2-7; 8 bases fit TRBD1. CDR1 is SGHRS and CDR2 is YFSETQ in the germline V gene. Trimming took 4 bases from V and 3 from J; bases not matched to a gene: 6. The length of the CDR3 is 14 residues. The CDR3 region is CASSPEGQVYEQYF. CDR3 DNA: TGCGCCAGCAGCCCGGAGGGACAGGTCTACGAGCAGTACTTC.

V is TRBV5-1 and J is TRBJ2-3; 11 bases line up with TRBD2. Unmatched junction bases numbered 11, after V lost 5 bases and J lost 3 bases. From germline, CDR1 is SGHRS and CDR2 YFSETQ. The CDR3 loop spans 17 amino acids. DNA for the CDR3: TGCGCCAGCAGACTGGAGACTAGCGGGATTTCAACAGATACGCAGTATTTT. This encodes CASRLETSGISTDTQYF.

The chain couples TRBV11-3 to TRBJ2-6, with TRBD2 identical over 10 bases. V shed 4 bases, J shed 1 base, and the junction held 4 bases outside the gene matches. The CDR3 totals 17 residues. The V gene's germline CDR1 is SGHNT and CDR2 YENEEA. The CDR3 here is CASSSGTSVSGANVLTF. DNA of the CDR3: TGTGCCAGCAGCTCCGGGACTAGCGTGTCTGGGGCCAACGTCCTGACTTTC. The full variable domain, its missing parts supplied by reference TRBV11-3 and TRBJ2-6, is EAGVVQSPRYKIIEKKQPVAFWCNPISGHNTLYWYLQNLGQGPELLIRYENEEAVDDSQLPKDRFSAERLKGVDSTLKIQPAELGDSAVYLCASSSGTSVSGANVLTFGAGSRLTVL.